A selection of T cell receptor beta chains follows, all from one sample in a study of human T cells and chemical hapten exposure. TCRdb recomputed calls from the RACE reads with MiXCR, one row per CDR3 protein. Of 370,000 or so distinct CDR3 sequences listed, around 4.8% are singletons. Sequences were derived from whole blood, sampled in connection with sensitization to the hapten diphenylcyclopropenone (DPC). The origin of the receptors is a woman between 50 and 59 years old with alopecia areata. Some clones in this sample may be carry-over from other donors' samples. Both conserved end residues are part of each CDR3. D genes are given only for firm matches. Clone sizes are given selectively: once, few, many, or a class where the clone is expanded.

v_gene	abundance	j_gene	d_gene	CDR3aa	CDR3nt
TRBV27	many	TRBJ2-7	TRBD2	CASSLVGGGYEQYF	TGTGCCAGCAGTTTAGTCGGGGGGGGCTACGAGCAGTACTTC
TRBV6-6	.	TRBJ2-3	.	CASSYVGSSVWPDTQYF	TGTGCCAGCAGTTACGTCGGTAGCAGTGTCTGGCCAGATACGCAGTATTTT
TRBV12-3/TRBV12-4	many	TRBJ1-5	.	CASRQGYQPQHF	TGTGCCAGCAGACAAGGTTATCAGCCCCAGCATTTT
TRBV20-1	few	TRBJ1-6	.	CSAPSGGSYNSPLHF	TGCAGTGCCCCCTCTGGGGGGTCCTATAATTCACCCCTCCACTTT
TRBV7-9	many	TRBJ2-7	.	CASSPRGDYEQYF	TGTGCCAGCAGCCCTCGGGGCGATTACGAGCAGTACTTC
TRBV9	.	TRBJ2-5	TRBD2	CASSATSGGETQYF	TGTGCCAGCAGCGCGACTAGCGGGGGAGAGACCCAGTACTTC
TRBV20-1	few	TRBJ2-6	TRBD1	CSAVGQNGANVLTF	TGCAGTGCTGTGGGACAGAACGGGGCCAACGTCCTGACTTTC
TRBV9	many	TRBJ2-2	.	CASSPTGFVGTGELFF	TGTGCCAGCAGCCCGACGGGGTTCGTAGGGACCGGGGAGCTGTTTTTT
TRBV6-2/TRBV6-3	many	TRBJ2-7	.	CASKRSYEQYF	TGTGCCAGCAAACGGAGTTACGAGCAGTACTTC
TRBV6-5	few	TRBJ2-7	TRBD2	CASRLGLAGVLEQYF	TGTGCCAGCAGGCTAGGACTAGCGGGAGTACTTGAGCAGTACTTC
TRBV30	.	TRBJ1-4	.	CAWSFEGRPPEKLFF	TGTGCCTGGAGTTTCGAGGGACGCCCGCCTGAAAAACTGTTTTTT
TRBV5-5	many	TRBJ1-5	.	CASSLMVWQSNQPQHF	TGTGCCAGCAGCTTGATGGTCTGGCAGAGCAATCAGCCCCAGCATTTT
TRBV12-3/TRBV12-4	few	TRBJ2-3	TRBD2	CASTATSGRTDTQYF	TGTGCCAGCACCGCGACTAGCGGGAGGACAGATACGCAGTATTTT
TRBV6-5	few	TRBJ2-7	.	CASSYSNPSEQYF	TGTGCCAGCAGTTACTCGAACCCCTCCGAGCAGTACTTC